This TCR beta chain was captured by sequencing in a study of shared clonotypes between healthy human individuals. V shed 5 bases and J shed 7 bases, with 20 bases lying between them. This CDR3 contains 15 residues. From germline, CDR1 is SGHVS and CDR2 FQNEAQ. Only in-frame clones appear in the TCRdb table, and some are missing; sequencing was by immunoSEQ multiplex PCR. There are about 600,000 clones in the sample; almost 97% occur only once, and 0.057% lies in the top ten. This receptor was taken from a woman in her 30s in good health. Sequencing input: naive CD4+ T cells sorted from blood. The sample's subset: CD45RA+ positively selected. The chain combines TRBV7-8 with TRBJ2-5; possibly TRBD1 for D (5 bases). The CDR3 is CASSQIPQGERTQYF. The CDR3 DNA reads as TGTGCCAGCAGCCAAATCCCTCAGGGTGAACGGACCCAGTACTTC. Supplemented by reference TRBV7-8 and TRBJ2-5, the full variable domain reads GAGVSQSPRYKVAKRGQDVALRCDPISGHVSLFWYQQALGQGPEFLTYFQNEAQLDKSGLPSDRFFAERPEGSVSTLKIQRTQQEDSAVYLCASSQIPQGERTQYFGPGTRLLVL.